These 27 T cell receptor beta chains share one sample of origin, sequenced in a study of CD8+CD57+ T cells in acquired aplastic anemia. Genomic DNA templated the TCR beta VDJ and CDR3 profiling. TCRdb reprocessed the reads with MiXCR, giving one entry per CDR3 protein. The table lists under 200,000 distinct CDR3 sequences, 48% of them singletons, with about 1.7% in the top ten. All sequencing subjects had displayed CD8+CD57+ cell expansion on flow cytometry. What was sequenced was sorted CD4+, CD8+, or CD8+CD57+ T cells (not recorded which) from PBMCs. These receptors were collected from a human donor with aplastic anemia.

This clonotype was observed at least ten times. J is TRBJ2-3 and V is TRBV10-3; 9 nucleotides line up with TRBD2. With V trimmed by 4 bases and J by 0 bases, 8 bases remained unmatched. The CDR3 length is 17 residues. Germline loops: CDR1 ENHRY, CDR2 SYGVKD. CDR3 residues: CAISGLAGRTSTDTQYF. CDR3 in DNA: TGTGCCATCAGTGGCCTAGCGGGGCGGACTAGCACAGATACGCAGTATTTT.

The sample holds a few counts of this clonotype. This rearrangement joins TRBV7-9 to TRBJ2-7, with D perhaps TRBD1 (6 bases). The CDR3 sequence is 13 residues long. V was shortened by 3 bases and J by 4 bases, with 10 bases between the two germline ends. The germline V gene encodes CDR1 SEHNR and CDR2 FQNEAQ (reference sequence). The CDR3 loop is CASSLFGQYEQYF. The CDR3 DNA is TGTGCCAGCAGCTTGTTCGGACAGTACGAGCAGTACTTC.

The chain links TRBV11-2 to TRBJ2-1, with a weak D call TRBD2 (7 bases). This CDR3 is built from 16 residues. Looked up from germline, CDR1 is SGHAT and CDR2 is FQNNGV. V was pared by 5 bases and J by 4 bases, with 18 bases between. DNA of the CDR3: TGTGCCAGCAGCCTGTTCGCGGGGGCCTCTTACAATGAGCAGTTCTTC. Its protein is CASSLFAGASYNEQFF. The full variable domain, completed using reference TRBV11-2 and TRBJ2-1, is EAGVAQSPRYKIIEKRQSVAFWCNPISGHATLYWYQQILGQGPKLLIQFQNNGVVDDSQLPKDRFSAERLKGVDSTLKIQPAKLEDSAVYLCASSLFAGASYNEQFFGPGTRLTVL.

This clonotype came up many times. The rearrangement uses TRBV5-1 and TRBJ2-7; 7 nucleotides align to TRBD2. Looked up from germline, CDR1 is SGHRS and CDR2 is YFSETQ. This CDR3 region has 15 residues. V was clipped by 2 bases and J by 2 bases; unmatched bases: 7. DNA of the CDR3: TGCGCCAGCAGCTTTGAGGGACTATTTACCTACGAGCAGTACTTC. It is translated as CASSFEGLFTYEQYF.

The sample holds many counts of this clonotype. The V call is TRBV7-9, the J call TRBJ1-3; no reliable D call. This CDR3 comprises 15 residues. Looked up from germline, CDR1 is SEHNR and CDR2 is FQNEAQ (reference sequence). V was cut by 1 base and J by 0 bases, with 7 bases left in between. DNA of the CDR3: TGTGCCAGCAGCTTAGTCGGGTACTCTGGAAACACCATATATTTT. It translates to CASSLVGYSGNTIYF.

In its sample, this clonotype was seen many times. The chain couples TRBV11-2 to TRBJ2-3, with 8 bases lining up with TRBD2. Trimming at V came to 3 bases and at J to 5 bases, leaving 10 bases not matched to a gene. Per the germline V gene, CDR1 is SGHAT and CDR2 is FQNNGV. CDR3 length: 16 residues. This chain's CDR3 is CASSLSTGGPRDTQYF. The DNA of the CDR3 is TGTGCCAGCAGCTTGTCAACGGGAGGGCCGAGAGATACGCAGTATTTT.

The chain has TRBV4-2 and TRBJ1-6; D ambiguous. Germline lookup yields CDR1 LGHNA and CDR2 YNFKEQ. The length of the CDR3 is 13 residues. Trimming stripped 5 bases from V and 9 bases from J, with 11 bases between. The chain's CDR3 is CASSEGWGSPLHF. CDR3 bases: TGTGCCAGCAGCGAAGGGTGGGGTTCACCCCTCCACTTT.

This clonotype was counted at least ten times. V gene TRBV19 combines with J gene TRBJ1-6; no definite D call. Trimming pared 3 bases from V and 9 bases from J, leaving 12 bases between. Germline V gives CDR1 LNHDA, CDR2 SQIVND (reference sequence). This CDR3 region has 14 residues. This CDR3 is CASSMSSPTSPLHF. CDR3 DNA sequence: TGTGCCAGTAGTATGTCGTCGCCAACTTCACCCCTCCACTTT.

The chain combines TRBV5-6 with TRBJ2-2; D is unclear. Trimming shortened V by 4 bases and J by 6 bases, and 10 bases separated the two germline ends. The CDR3 loop spans 13 amino acids. CDR1 and CDR2 (germline): SGHDT, YYEEEE. The DNA of the CDR3 is TGTGCCAGCAGCCCCCCCGGCGCCGGGGAGCTGTTTTTT. Translating it yields CASSPPGAGELFF.

This clonotype came up many times. The chain combines TRBV5-5 with TRBJ2-1, with TRBD2 matching over 7 bases. This CDR3 contains 14 residues. Germline values: CDR1 SGHKS, CDR2 YYEKEE (reference sequence). V shed 4 bases and J 2 bases; nucleotides not matched to a gene: 3. The CDR3 is CASSPGLTYNEQFF. In DNA form, the CDR3 reads TGTGCCAGCAGCCCGGGACTAACCTACAATGAGCAGTTCTTC. Drawing the rest from reference TRBV5-5 and TRBJ2-1, the complete variable domain is DAGVTQSPTHLIKTRGQQVTLRCSPISGHKSVSWYQQVLGQGPQFIFQYYEKEERGRGNFPDRFSARQFPNYSSELNVNALLLGDSALYLCASSPGLTYNEQFFGPGTRLTVL.

Worth noting for this clonotype: At one boundary the junction diverges from the germline segment, which might be a read error. The chain is built from TRBV15 and TRBJ2-3; D could derive from TRBD1 or TRBD2 (5 bases each). The germline CDR1 and CDR2 sequences are LNHNV and YYDKDF (reference sequence). The CDR3 length is 14 residues. The CDR3, as DNA: TGTGCCAGCAGCGTGCAGGGACCCACAGATACGCAGTATTTT. Protein sequence: CASSVQGPTDTQYF.

The V call is TRBV29-1, the J call TRBJ2-3; D is perhaps TRBD2 (5 bases). The CDR3 covers 12 residues. The germline gives CDR1 SQVTM, CDR2 ANQGSEA. Trimming took 0 bases from V and 4 from J, leaving 5 bases between them. The CDR3 reads CSVEELADTQYF. The CDR3 DNA reads as TGCAGCGTTGAAGAACTAGCAGATACGCAGTATTTT.

This clonotype has a count of ten or more. The gene calls are TRBV20-1 and TRBJ1-2, with D unclear. The V end lost 6 bases, the J end lost 3 bases, and 8 bases lay between the germline ends. Germline CDR1 DFQATT, CDR2 SNEGSKA (reference sequence). The CDR3 is 11 amino acids. In DNA, the CDR3 is TGCAGTGCGGTACGTGACTATGGCTACACCTTC. It translates to CSAVRDYGYTF.

This clonotype has ten or more counts. This chain uses TRBV5-5 with TRBJ2-7; D is undetermined. With 0 bases removed from V and 3 bases from J, the gap between germline ends came to 13 bases. Germline CDR1 reads SGHKS; CDR2 reads YYEKEE (reference sequence). The CDR3 length is 15 residues. CDR3 amino acids: CASSLASAPLYEQYF. CDR3 bases: TGTGCCAGCAGCTTGGCTAGTGCCCCCCTCTACGAGCAGTACTTC.

Ten or more counts support this clonotype. This chain joins TRBV29-1 and TRBJ1-1, with D unresolved. CDR3 length equals 11 residues. V gave up 0 bases and J gave up 6 bases, with 5 bases separating them. The germline gives CDR1 SQVTM, CDR2 ANQGSEA. This chain's CDR3 is CSVEDVPEAFF. CDR3 nucleotides: TGCAGCGTTGAAGATGTACCTGAAGCTTTCTTT.

This clonotype has more than one count but fewer than ten. V usage is TRBV4-2 and J usage is TRBJ2-7; 9 bases map to TRBD2. CDR3 length equals 20 residues. V shed 4 bases, J shed 1 base, and the junction held 20 bases outside the gene matches. Germline V gives CDR1 LGHNA, CDR2 YNFKEQ. As DNA, the CDR3 is TGTGCCAGCAGCCCTGGGTGGGTAGCGGGAGTAAGGCTCGTGTCCTACGAGCAGTACTTC. Its protein product is CASSPGWVAGVRLVSYEQYF.

The chain joins TRBV2 to TRBJ1-2; no clear D. This CDR3 spans 14 amino acids. CDR1 and CDR2 from the germline V gene are SNHLY and FYNNEI. The V end lost 3 bases, the J end lost 3 bases, and 11 bases lay between the germline ends. The CDR3 DNA is TGTGCCAGCAGTGAGGGAGGTGTCTACTATGGCTACACCTTC. Translating gives CASSEGGVYYGYTF.

The chain recombines TRBV25-1 with TRBJ1-2; 9 bases agree with TRBD1. The J segment lost 8 bases and the V segment lost 10 bases, leaving 8 bases of the junction unmatched. Germline CDR1 MGHDK, CDR2 SYGVNS. The CDR3 is 12 residues long. The chain's CDR3 is CAKPTGGYGYTF. The DNA for the CDR3 is TGTGCCAAACCGACAGGGGGTTACGGCTACACCTTC.

The genes are TRBV20-1 and TRBJ2-6; D uncertain. Trimming shortened V by 4 bases and J by 4 bases, and 8 bases separated the two germline ends. Germline V gene sequence: CDR1 DFQATT, CDR2 SNEGSKA (reference sequence). The CDR3 loop spans 13 amino acids. The CDR3 region has the DNA TGCAGTGCTACTCCCGTGGGGGCCAACGTCCTGACTTTC. This encodes CSATPVGANVLTF.

The chain recombines TRBV20-1 with TRBJ2-7, with TRBD2 as a possible D gene (5 bases). The V gene's germline CDR1 is DFQATT and CDR2 SNEGSKA (reference sequence). Trimming took 0 bases from V and 7 from J, leaving 25 bases between them. This CDR3 contains 17 residues. Here the CDR3 reads CSARDGRGLGLQNEQYF. The CDR3 DNA reads TGCAGTGCTAGAGATGGTCGGGGTCTCGGACTCCAAAATGAGCAGTACTTC.

The V gene is TRBV28, the J gene TRBJ2-2; TRBD2 aligns across 9 bases. The CDR3 is 14 amino acids. V gave up 6 bases and J gave up 5 bases; unmatched junction bases: 4. Germline CDR1 reads MDHEN; CDR2 reads SYDVKM. The CDR3 DNA sequence: TGTGCCAGCAGACCGGGACTAGCAACCGGGGAGCTGTTTTTT. Its protein is CASRPGLATGELFF.

The chain links TRBV10-3 to TRBJ1-2, with a possible D match to TRBD1 (6 bases). CDR1 and CDR2 (germline): ENHRY, SYGVKD. Deletions cut 10 bases from V and 3 bases from J, with 15 bases between. The CDR3 runs to 13 residues. The CDR3 nucleotides read TGTGCCACCCAGAAAAAGGGGGACTATGGCTACACCTTC. Its protein is CATQKKGDYGYTF.

In this sample, this clonotype turned up many times. The chain couples TRBV4-1 to TRBJ1-5; D perhaps matches TRBD1 (5 bases). Looked up from germline, CDR1 is MGHRA and CDR2 is YSYEKL. The CDR3 has 15 residues. V lost 1 base, J lost 3 bases, and 10 bases lay in between. The CDR3 coding sequence is TGCGCCAGCAGCCAAGCGTCAGGGATCAATCAGCCCCAGCATTTT. Translated, it gives CASSQASGINQPQHF.

The chain couples TRBV5-6 to TRBJ1-1; TRBD1 might be the D (6 bases). The V end lost 0 bases, the J end lost 0 bases, and 15 bases lay between the germline ends. The length of the CDR3 is 17 residues. Looked up from germline, CDR1 is SGHDT and CDR2 is YYEEEE. DNA of the CDR3: TGTGCCAGCAGCTTGGGTTTGCAGGGGACCCTGAACACTGAAGCTTTCTTT. Amino acids: CASSLGLQGTLNTEAFF. Complete variable domain (other parts from reference TRBV5-6 and TRBJ1-1): DAGVTQSPTHLIKTRGQQVTLRCSPKSGHDTVSWYQQALGQGPQFIFQYYEEEERQRGNFPDRFSGHQFPNYSSELNVNALLLGDSALYLCASSLGLQGTLNTEAFFGQGTRLTVV.

Ten or more counts support this clonotype. The rearrangement uses TRBV5-1 and TRBJ2-2; 9 bases align to TRBD1. J gave up 5 bases and V 0 bases, and 8 bases lay outside the gene matches. Germline lookup yields CDR1 SGHRS and CDR2 YFSETQ. The CDR3 sequence is 17 residues long. The CDR3 loop is CASSLEYSGTGTGELFF. The CDR3 DNA reads TGCGCCAGCAGCTTGGAATACTCCGGGACAGGGACCGGGGAGCTGTTTTTT.

The chain has TRBV7-2 and TRBJ2-7; no firm D call. The CDR3 totals 13 residues. CDR1 is SGHTA, CDR2 FQGNSA, per germline. Deletions cut 5 bases from V and 3 bases from J, with 11 bases between. In DNA, the CDR3 is TGTGCCAGCAGCCTAACCGGTTTCTACGAGCAGTACTTC. As protein: CASSLTGFYEQYF. The variable domain in full, completed from reference TRBV7-2 and TRBJ2-7, reads GAGVSQSPSNKVTEKGKDVELRCDPISGHTALYWYRQSLGQGLEFLIYFQGNSAPDKSGLPSDRFSAERTGGSVSTLTIQRTQQEDSAVYLCASSLTGFYEQYFGPGTRLTVT.

The rearrangement joins TRBV7-9 to TRBJ2-7, with 8 bases identical to TRBD1. Germline V CDR1 and CDR2: SEHNR, FQNEAQ (reference sequence). The junction had 5 bases not matched to a gene; V was cut back by 4 bases and J by 0 bases. The CDR3 extends over 15 amino acids. The CDR3 spells CASSSGQGYSYEQYF. The CDR3 region has the DNA TGTGCCAGCAGCTCCGGACAGGGCTACTCCTACGAGCAGTACTTC.